The 29 T cell receptor beta chains reported below all come from one sample, sequenced in a study of blood T cell repertoires in COVID-19. Method: immunoSEQ multiplex PCR; TCRdb's copy keeps in-frame clones and lacks some. Found here are about 390,000 clones, around 87% of them singletons; the top ten hold roughly 2%. Sequenced: peripheral blood. These receptors originate from a woman aged 55-70 years with COVID-19, enrolled during active disease.

The rearrangement uses TRBV5-1 and TRBJ2-5; 7 nucleotides align to TRBD1. From germline, CDR1 is SGHRS and CDR2 YFSETQ. Trimming cost V 6 bases and J 5 bases; bases outside gene matches: 13. The CDR3 runs 15 residues. The DNA of the CDR3 is TGCGCCAGCATGGTATCGGGACAGCATCCGGAGACCCAGTACTTC. As protein: CASMVSGQHPETQYF.

The chain links TRBV24-1 to TRBJ2-7, with 9 bases that match TRBD2. V was pared by 1 base and J by 5 bases, with 5 bases of the junction left unmatched. Germline V CDR1 and CDR2: KGHDR, SFDVKD. CDR3 size: 15 residues. CDR3 coding DNA: TGTGCCACCAGTGATTTTTCTAGCGGGATTAACGAGCAGTACTTC. Translation: CATSDFSSGINEQYF.

The rearrangement uses TRBV6-6 and TRBJ1-5; 8 bases agree with TRBD1. Germline CDR1 reads MNHNY; CDR2 reads SVGAGI (reference sequence). The CDR3 is made up of 14 amino acids. V trimming: 7 bases; J trimming: 7 bases; junction bases outside the gene matches: 9. The CDR3 sequence: CASIPGGRAQPQHF. The CDR3 nucleotides read TGTGCCAGCATCCCAGGGGGCAGAGCCCAGCCCCAGCATTTT.

The chain links TRBV19 to TRBJ2-3; the D gene is possibly TRBD2 (5 bases). Trimming removed 6 bases from V and 3 bases from J, with 22 bases in between. Germline loops: CDR1 LNHDA, CDR2 SQIVND (reference sequence). The CDR3 is 17 residues long. The CDR3 nucleotides read TGTGCCAGTAGGGACTTGGGCGGTCCAGTGTTGACAGATACGCAGTATTTT. Protein sequence: CASRDLGGPVLTDTQYF.

The V and J genes are TRBV6-5 and TRBJ2-7; a weak D match, TRBD2 (6 bases). Trimming removed 6 bases at V and 1 base at J, with 13 bases between. The CDR3 totals 14 residues. Germline CDR1 reads MNHEY; CDR2 reads SVGAGI. The CDR3 DNA sequence: TGTGCCAGCAGCCTCGGCGGACTATCCTACGAGCAGTACTTC. This sequence encodes CASSLGGLSYEQYF.

The table lists this clone with a count of one. The rearrangement links TRBV9 to TRBJ1-2; 9 bases agree with TRBD1. J lost 3 bases, V lost 0 bases, and 6 bases had no gene match. Per the germline V gene, CDR1 is SGDLS and CDR2 is YYNGEE. There are 16 residues in the CDR3. The CDR3 DNA sequence: TGTGCCAGCAGCGTAGGGAGGGACAGGGCAGACTATGGCTACACCTTC. Protein product: CASSVGRDRADYGYTF.

The chain recombines TRBV7-2 with TRBJ1-1, with a tentative D call TRBD1 (5 bases). This CDR3 contains 15 residues. Germline-derived CDR1 and CDR2 are SGHTA and FQGNSA. Trimming took off 5 bases at V and 4 bases at J, with 17 bases between the two ends. The CDR3 region is CASSPGTFRGTEAFF. CDR3 DNA sequence: TGTGCCAGCAGCCCCGGGACTTTTAGGGGCACTGAAGCTTTCTTT.

V is TRBV5-1 and J is TRBJ2-7; 10 bases agree with TRBD2. Trimming at V came to 3 bases and at J to 0 bases, leaving 6 bases not matched to a gene. The CDR3 length is 16 residues. CDR1 and CDR2 from the germline V gene are SGHRS and YFSETQ. The CDR3 region is CASSSTSGVGSYEQYF. Here the CDR3 DNA reads TGCGCCAGCAGCTCAACTAGCGGGGTCGGCTCCTACGAGCAGTACTTC.

The gene calls are TRBV9 and TRBJ1-2, with D possibly TRBD1 on 6 matching bases. In germline, CDR1 is SGDLS, CDR2 YYNGEE. This CDR3 contains 12 residues. Trimming left V 7 bases short and J 1 base short, with 8 bases between. The CDR3 sequence: CASQGNNYGYTF. The CDR3, as DNA: TGTGCCAGCCAGGGGAATAACTATGGCTACACCTTC.

The chain links TRBV29-1 to TRBJ2-2; no clear D. This CDR3 has 14 amino acids. The germline gives CDR1 SQVTM, CDR2 ANQGSEA. V was trimmed by 4 bases and J by 0 bases, leaving 9 bases between them. For the CDR3, the DNA is TGCAGCGTTGGGGCCTACTCGAACACCGGGGAGCTGTTTTTT. It specifies CSVGAYSNTGELFF.

The table lists this clone with a few counts. This chain links TRBV3-1 (or the pseudogene TRBV3-2) with TRBJ1-3; D remains ambiguous. The germline V gene encodes CDR1 LGHDT and CDR2 YNNKEL (reference sequence). V shed 2 bases and J shed 4 bases, with 6 bases lying between them. The CDR3 covers 13 residues. The CDR3 DNA reads as TGTGCCAGCAGCCAACTCGGGGGAAACACCATATATTTT. Protein sequence: CASSQLGGNTIYF.

V and J are TRBV18 and TRBJ1-1, with 9 bases aligning to TRBD1. The J segment lost 3 bases and the V segment lost 2 bases, leaving 10 bases of the junction unmatched. This CDR3 is 17 amino acids long. CDR1 and CDR2 (germline): KGHSH, LQKENI. The DNA of the CDR3 is TGTGCCAGCTCACCAGGGACAGGGTCACGCACGGACACTGAAGCTTTCTTT. It yields the protein CASSPGTGSRTDTEAFF.

The chain is built from TRBV2 and TRBJ2-3; 10 bases line up with TRBD2. Trimming at V came to 7 bases and at J to 3 bases, leaving 4 bases not matched to a gene. Germline V gene lookup returns CDR1 SNHLY and CDR2 FYNNEI. This CDR3 contains 14 residues. The CDR3: CASKAGGPTDTQYF. CDR3 DNA: TGTGCCAGCAAAGCGGGGGGGCCGACAGATACGCAGTATTTT. Using reference TRBV2 and TRBJ2-3 for the parts outside the CDR3, the full variable domain is EPEVTQTPSHQVTQMGQEVILRCVPISNHLYFYWYRQILGQKVEFLVSFYNNEISEKSEIFDDQFSVERPDGSNFTLKIRSTKLEDSAMYFCASKAGGPTDTQYFGPGTRLTVL.

This clone was picked up a small number of times. The same CDR3 also results from other DNA sequences found in this sample. The V and J genes are TRBV7-2 and TRBJ2-7; D call uncertain. Trimming left V 5 bases short and J 4 bases short, with 6 bases between. The CDR3 sequence is 11 residues long. Looked up from germline, CDR1 is SGHTA and CDR2 is FQGNSA. The CDR3 region is CASSLVYEQYF. The CDR3 nucleotides are TGTGCCAGCAGCCTCGTGTACGAGCAGTACTTC.

V gene TRBV19 combines with J gene TRBJ2-7; D might be TRBD1 (5 bases). Germline V CDR1 and CDR2: LNHDA, SQIVND (reference sequence). With 3 bases removed from V and 2 bases from J, the gap between germline ends came to 11 bases. The CDR3 sequence is 14 residues long. Here the CDR3 DNA reads TGTGCCAGTAGTATGTCGACAGTCACCTACGAGCAGTACTTC. Protein product: CASSMSTVTYEQYF.

This chain uses TRBV3-1 (or the pseudogene TRBV3-2) with TRBJ2-1, with 16 bases lining up with TRBD2. Germline CDR1 LGHDT, CDR2 YNNKEL (reference sequence). V was clipped by 6 bases and J by 8 bases; unmatched bases: 1. There are 14 residues in the CDR3. The CDR3 DNA reads as TGTGCCAGCAGGGGGACTAGCGGGAGGGATGAGCAGTTCTTC. This codes for CASRGTSGRDEQFF.

This clone was found a few times. The gene calls are TRBV27 and TRBJ2-7, with D perhaps matching TRBD1 (5 bases). V lost 4 bases and J lost 0, with 19 bases in between. This CDR3 spans 17 amino acids. CDR1 is MNHEY and CDR2 is SMNVEV in the germline V gene (reference sequence). For the CDR3, the DNA is TGTGCCAGCAGTTCTAACCCTCTGACAGCGAGCTCCTACGAGCAGTACTTC. It yields the protein CASSSNPLTASSYEQYF.

The J gene is TRBJ2-4, the V gene TRBV19; perhaps TRBD1 as D (6 bases). V was clipped by 5 bases and J by 3 bases, with 14 bases between them. Germline CDR1 LNHDA, CDR2 SQIVND (reference sequence). The CDR3 consists of 15 residues. In DNA form, the CDR3 reads TGTGCCAGTAGTCTCACAGGGTTAGTCAAAAACATTCAGTACTTC. Its protein is CASSLTGLVKNIQYF.

The chain has TRBV12-3 or TRBV12-4 and TRBJ2-5; 10 bases are shared with TRBD1. Trimming took 8 bases from V and 4 from J; bases not matched to a gene: 4. This CDR3 is built from 13 residues. The CDR3 region is CASADRGTETQYF. DNA of the CDR3: TGTGCCAGCGCGGACAGGGGGACAGAGACCCAGTACTTC.

J is TRBJ2-2 and V is TRBV11-2; tentatively, D is TRBD2 (5 bases). Germline V lookup: CDR1 SGHAT, CDR2 FQNNGV. The CDR3 has 15 amino acids. Trimming cost V 1 base and J 5 bases, with 11 bases left between them. The CDR3 is CASSLAGLRTGELFF. CDR3 nucleotides: TGTGCCAGCAGCTTAGCGGGATTGAGAACCGGGGAGCTGTTTTTT.

This chain uses TRBV6-4 with TRBJ2-6; 8 positions match TRBD1. Trimming took 5 bases from V and 2 from J; bases not matched to a gene: 2. CDR3 length: 15 amino acids. Germline-derived CDR1 and CDR2 are MRHNA and SNTAGT. The DNA of the CDR3 is TGTGCCAGCAGTCAGGACAGGGCTGGGGCCAACGTCCTGACTTTC. This sequence encodes CASSQDRAGANVLTF.

V usage is TRBV19 and J usage is TRBJ2-3; D not resolved. The CDR3 consists of 13 residues. V was cut by 1 base and J by 3 bases, with 5 bases left in between. CDR1 and CDR2 (germline): LNHDA, SQIVND (reference sequence). DNA for the CDR3: TGTGCCAGTAGTATAGGTATGACAGATACGCAGTATTTT. It is translated as CASSIGMTDTQYF.

The rearrangement links TRBV6-1 to TRBJ2-7; 11 positions agree with TRBD2. This CDR3 is 16 amino acids long. Trimming removed 1 base from V and 4 bases from J; junction bases left unmatched: 6. In germline, CDR1 is MNHNS, CDR2 SASEGT. CDR3 coding DNA: TGTGCCAGCAGTGAAGGGGTAGCGGGGGGGCCGTACGAGCAGTACTTC. Translated: CASSEGVAGGPYEQYF.

This clone was detected once. The CDR3 DNA is TGCGCCAGCAGCGACCCGACAGCACCAAGGGTTCCCCTCCACTTT. It specifies CASSDPTAPRVPLHF. This rearrangement joins TRBV5-1 to TRBJ1-6, with a possible D match to TRBD1 (5 bases). Trimming removed 4 bases at V and 13 bases at J, with 21 bases between. Germline CDR1 is SGHRS and CDR2 is YFSETQ. The CDR3 is made up of 15 amino acids.

V usage is TRBV2 and J usage is TRBJ2-1, with TRBD2 matching over 10 bases. The germline gives CDR1 SNHLY, CDR2 FYNNEI. Unmatched junction bases numbered 6, after V lost 1 base and J lost 9 bases. CDR3 size: 15 residues. CDR3 coding DNA: TGTGCCAGCAGTGAAGGAGCGGGGGGGCCTAGTGAGCAGTTCTTC. Its translation is CASSEGAGGPSEQFF.

The rearrangement joins TRBV4-1 to TRBJ1-3; a possible D gene is TRBD1 (5 bases). Deletions cut 3 bases from V and 1 base from J, with 13 bases between. There are 16 residues in the CDR3. The germline V gene has CDR1 MGHRA and CDR2 YSYEKL. The CDR3 bases are TGCGCCAGCAGCCAGTCAGGGATTATTTCTGGAAACACCATATATTTT. Its protein product is CASSQSGIISGNTIYF.

The table lists this clone with a count of one. The rearrangement joins TRBV28 to TRBJ1-2; maybe TRBD1 (6 bases). Trimming removed 6 bases at V and 8 bases at J, with 13 bases between. The germline CDR1 and CDR2 sequences are MDHEN and SYDVKM. The CDR3 sequence is 12 residues long. The CDR3 region is CASRRIRGGYTF. The CDR3 bases are TGTGCCAGCAGGAGAATCAGGGGCGGCTACACCTTC.

This chain connects TRBV2 to TRBJ2-7, with D tentatively TRBD1 (6 bases). The ends were cut back, 3 bases at V and 1 base at J, with 7 bases in the middle. This CDR3 region has 13 residues. Germline CDR1 reads SNHLY; CDR2 reads FYNNEI. CDR3 sequence: CASSEQGSYEQYF. CDR3 coding DNA: TGTGCCAGCAGTGAGCAGGGGTCCTACGAGCAGTACTTC.

The V call is TRBV5-1, the J call TRBJ2-1; no clear D. Germline CDR1 is SGHRS and CDR2 is YFSETQ. CDR3 length: 13 residues. Trimming pared 0 bases from V and 12 bases from J, leaving 13 bases between. CDR3 in amino acids: CASSLAELSPQFF. In DNA, the CDR3 is TGCGCCAGCAGCTTGGCGGAGCTAAGTCCGCAGTTCTTC.